Listed here is a single T cell receptor beta chain. Assay used: immunoSEQ multiplex PCR; TCRdb lists only in-frame clones, some missing. The top ten clones hold roughly 1.3% of a sample with 300,000 or so clones, about 87% of them seen once. V gave up 5 bases and J gave up 7 bases, with 10 bases separating them. The CDR3 is 12 residues long. The data were obtained in a study of blood T cell repertoires in COVID-19. About the research overall: Samples representing acute and convalescent COVID-19 were sourced from the United States, Italy and Spain.

This sequence originates from a man aged 65-85 years with acute or convalescent COVID-19. The chain links TRBV12-3 or TRBV12-4 to TRBJ2-3, with D possibly TRBD1 on 5 matching bases. Sequencing used peripheral blood. The CDR3 protein is CASSRQGYTQYF. As DNA, the CDR3 is TGTGCCAGCAGTCGGCAGGGATATACGCAGTATTTT.